This T cell receptor (beta chain) came from a study of blood T cell repertoires in COVID-19. Data came from immunoSEQ multiplex PCR; TCRdb stores just in-frame clones and leaves some out. The table records under 30,000 clones, 80% to 90% of them present only once. Sequencing was done on a sample of peripheral blood. The receptor was isolated from a human donor in a cohort sampled during active COVID-19.

DNA of the CDR3: TGCGCCAGCGCTGACCTAAGGACTAGCGGGGAGACCCAGTACTTC. Translated, it gives CASADLRTSGETQYF. This chain uses TRBV5-1 with TRBJ2-5; TRBD2 aligns across 11 bases. The CDR3 is 15 residues long. Germline assignment: CDR1 SGHRS and CDR2 YFSETQ. Germline trimming cut 7 bases from V and 5 bases from J; bases unmatched to any gene: 10.